A selection of T cell receptor beta chains follows, all from one sample in a study of T cells in Graves' hyperthyroidism and ophthalmopathy. TCRdb fed the multiplex PCR reads into MiXCR, producing one record per CDR3 protein. The sample records 690,000 or so distinct CDR3 sequences, about 17% being singletons. Sample: blood. The receptors derive from a woman aged 45 to 65 with Graves' hyperthyroidism that later progressed to Graves' ophthalmopathy. Each CDR3 is given with its conserved first and last residue. A D gene is named only where the DNA matches it firmly. A clone size is listed for some rows: how often the clone was seen (once, few, many), or a class if it is expanded.

TRBV4-1	.	.	TRBJ1-6	TGCGCCAGCAGCCCTCGGACAACGAGCTCCTATAATTCACCCCTCCACTTT	CASSPRTTSSYNSPLHF
TRBV6-1	.	.	TRBJ2-7	TGTGCCAGCAGTGGCAGACAGGGAGGTACTTCCTACGAGCAGTACTTC	CASSGRQGGTSYEQYF
TRBV14	.	few	TRBJ1-4	TGTGCCAGCAGCCGTTCGGAAAATGAAAAACTGTTTTTT	CASSRSENEKLFF
TRBV6-1	TRBD2	many	TRBJ2-5	TGTGCCAGCAGTGAGAGACCGGGACTAGGATCACAGACCCAGTACTTC	CASSERPGLGSQTQYF
TRBV20-1	.	few	TRBJ1-1	TGCAGTGCCATCGGGAGTGGCACTGAAGCTTTCTTT	CSAIGSGTEAFF
TRBV7-6	.	.	TRBJ2-7	TGTGCCAGCAGCGGGGGGCTAACAGCCTACGAGCAGTACTTC	CASSGGLTAYEQYF
TRBV19	TRBD1	many	TRBJ1-1	TGTGCCAGCCTGAGGAACAGGGGAAGGAACACTGAAGCTTTCTTT	CASLRNRGRNTEAFF
TRBV29-1	.	few	TRBJ1-1	TGCAGCGTTTCCGGTCCCAAACCCACTGAAGCTTTCTTT	CSVSGPKPTEAFF
TRBV18	.	many	TRBJ1-1	TGTGCCAGCTCACCTCGGACAGAGGGAGAAGCTTTCTTT	CASSPRTEGEAFF
TRBV19	.	.	TRBJ1-1	TGTGCCAGTACTACTGTTGGGGGGGGCGGAACTGAAGCTTTCTTT	CASTTVGGGGTEAFF
TRBV7-9	.	many	TRBJ1-1	TGTGCCAGCAGCCTACCTAACCTTAGGCTTACCAACACTGAAGCTTTCTTT	CASSLPNLRLTNTEAFF
TRBV12-3/TRBV12-4	.	.	TRBJ2-1	TGTGCCAGTACTTGGGGGACCTACAATGAGCAGTTCTTC	CASTWGTYNEQFF
TRBV3-1	.	many	TRBJ2-2	TGTGCCAGCAGCCACGGACAGAACACCGGGGAGCTGTTTTTT	CASSHGQNTGELFF
TRBV19	.	many	TRBJ1-1	TGTGCCAGTAGTATTAGGCAAGCGAACACTGAAGCTTTCTTT	CASSIRQANTEAFF
TRBV5-1	.	many	TRBJ1-2	.	CASSFGSGSQGYTF
TRBV13	.	.	TRBJ2-3	TGTGCCAGCAGCTCATTAGTACTGGAGAGGTCGGATACGCAGTATTTT	CASSSLVLERSDTQYF
TRBV2	.	few	TRBJ2-3	TGTGCCAGCAGTGAAGTTCGAACAGCAGATACGCAGTATTTT	CASSEVRTADTQYF
TRBV12-3/TRBV12-4	.	.	TRBJ2-2	TGTGCCAGCAGTTTAAGGGGTACGCCCGGGGAGCTGTTTTTT	CASSLRGTPGELFF
TRBV27	.	.	TRBJ2-5	TGTGCCAGCAGTCCCTTCGTCGGGGGCCTACAAGAGACCCAGCACTTC	CASSPFVGGLQETQHF
TRBV4-1	.	few	TRBJ2-3	TGCGCCAGCAGCCAAGTCCCTCAATGGAGGGGGGGCCTGACAGATACGCAGTATTTT	CASSQVPQWRGGLTDTQYF
TRBV7-9	.	many	TRBJ1-2	TGTGCCAGCAGCCCGGCCGAACCCTTCTATGGCTACACCTTC	CASSPAEPFYGYTF
TRBV9	.	few	TRBJ1-1	TGTGCCAGCAGCCCCTGGTTGGGAGACACTGAAGCTTTCTTT	CASSPWLGDTEAFF
TRBV20-1	.	many	TRBJ1-6	TGCAGTGCTAGACCTGGAGGTTCACCCCTCCACTTT	CSARPGGSPLHF
TRBV7-9	TRBD1	few	TRBJ2-7	TGTGCCAGCGGACAGGAAAACGACTACGAGCAGTACTTC	CASGQENDYEQYF
TRBV30	TRBD1	many	TRBJ1-6	TGTGCCTGGAGTAACAGGGGGAGCGATTCACCCCTCCACTTT	CAWSNRGSDSPLHF
TRBV10-3	.	.	TRBJ1-1	TGTGCCATCAGTCCCGGGTCGGTGGACACTGAAGCTTTCTTT	CAISPGSVDTEAFF
TRBV11-2	.	many	TRBJ2-3	TGTGCCAGCAGCTCCGGTCGGGTACATACGCAGTATTTT	CASSSGRVHTQYF
TRBV7-2	TRBD2	many	TRBJ2-5	TGTGCCAGCAGCTTACAAGGCGGGGGGGCGGGAGAGACCCAGTACTTC	CASSLQGGGAGETQYF
TRBV27	TRBD1	.	TRBJ1-2	TGTGCCAGCAGTATCAGGGGGAATAACTATGGCTACACCTTC	CASSIRGNNYGYTF
TRBV27	.	.	TRBJ1-2	TGTGCCAGCAGTTTACGACTCGCGCGGGGGTACTATGGCTACACCTTC	CASSLRLARGYYGYTF
TRBV19	TRBD1	few	TRBJ1-2	TGTGCCAGTAGTCCAGGGACAGGGGATTATTTTGGCCATGGCTACACCTTC	CASSPGTGDYFGHGYTF
TRBV20-1	.	many	TRBJ1-5	TGCAGTGCCGCCGGGGGGGCTAGCAATCAGCCCCAGCATTTT	CSAAGGASNQPQHF
TRBV19	.	.	TRBJ2-5	TGTGCCAGTACGCGGGGGGCAGGGGGCCGGGAGACCCAGTACTTC	CASTRGAGGRETQYF
TRBV12-3/TRBV12-4	.	.	TRBJ2-1	TGTGCCAGCATCGGGGACCACAATGAGCAGTTCTTC	CASIGDHNEQFF
TRBV20-1	.	many	TRBJ2-1	TGCAGTGCTAGGTCCAATGAGCAGTTCTTC	CSARSNEQFF
TRBV2	.	many	TRBJ2-7	TGTGCCAGCAGCCGGGCCTACGAGCAGTACTTC	CASSRAYEQYF
TRBV9	.	.	TRBJ1-2	TGTGCCAGCAGCGTAGGAATAGGGTTAGGCTACACCTTC	CASSVGIGLGYTF
TRBV6-1	.	few	TRBJ2-5	TGTGCCAGCAGGAGACAGACCAAACAGACCCAGTACTTC	CASRRQTKQTQYF
TRBV9	.	few	TRBJ2-7	TGTGCCAGCAGCGTAGTTGCAGGGACCTACGAGCAGTACTTC	CASSVVAGTYEQYF
TRBV6-1	TRBD1	few	TRBJ2-5	TGTGCCATCTTCAAGTCTGGGGACAGGGGCCCGTACTTC	CAIFKSGDRGPYF
TRBV9	.	few	TRBJ1-1	TGTGCCAGCAGCCCCAGGTCAGGGGCCAACACTGAAGCTTTCTTT	CASSPRSGANTEAFF
TRBV11-2	TRBD1	many	TRBJ1-2	TGTGCCAGCAGCCCGGGACAGGGGATTAATGGCTACACCTTC	CASSPGQGINGYTF
TRBV18	.	many	TRBJ1-4	TGTGCCAGCTCACCGCAGCAGGGGTCTGGTGAAAAACTGTTTTTT	CASSPQQGSGEKLFF
TRBV5-5	.	few	TRBJ2-7	TGTGCCAGCAGCTCCGGGGCCAGCGAGCAGTACTTC	CASSSGASEQYF
TRBV10-2	TRBD1	.	TRBJ1-2	TGCGCCAGCAGTGTGATCAGGGGGCGAAGGGAAGGCTACACCTTC	CASSVIRGRREGYTF
TRBV20-1	.	.	TRBJ2-3	TGCAGTGCTACCGGGGTGGAAGATACGCAGTATTTT	CSATGVEDTQYF
TRBV20-1	.	.	TRBJ1-3	TGCAGTGCTAGAGATCGGGTGAGCTCTGGAAACACCATATATTTT	CSARDRVSSGNTIYF
TRBV12-5	.	.	TRBJ2-7	TGTGCTAGTGGTTTGGGACGAGCGTACGAGCAGTACTTC	CASGLGRAYEQYF
TRBV20-1	.	many	TRBJ1-2	TGCAGTGCAACCGGGGGGGCAACCAGTAACTATGGCTACACCTTC	CSATGGATSNYGYTF
TRBV20-1	.	.	TRBJ1-2	TGCAGTGCTGTACAGGGCTTAAACTATGGCTACACCTTC	CSAVQGLNYGYTF
TRBV24-1	.	many	TRBJ2-3	TGTGCCACCAGTGATTTGTCGGGAAACACAGATACGCAGTATTTT	CATSDLSGNTDTQYF
TRBV7-6	.	many	TRBJ2-1	TGTGCCAGCAGCACCGGGGACCGCGTCTCCTACAATGAGCAGTTCTTC	CASSTGDRVSYNEQFF
TRBV2	.	many	TRBJ2-3	TGTGCCAGCGGCGAAGAGCCCGGAACAGATACGCAGTATTTT	CASGEEPGTDTQYF